Each of the 18 T cell receptor beta chains below was sequenced from the same sample in a study of T cells after yellow fever vaccination. TCRdb reanalysed the 5' RACE reads using MiXCR and keeps one entry per CDR3 protein. The sample holds about 160,000 distinct CDR3 sequences, around 7.2% seen once. Source: CD4+ T cells sorted from PBMCs, taken less than 6 days after the first yellow fever vaccination. The source is a man between 18 and 29 years old who received the YFV17D yellow fever vaccine.

This clonotype has ten or more counts. This chain joins TRBV5-4 and TRBJ2-1; 7 bases match TRBD2. The CDR3 has 16 residues. J was trimmed by 0 bases and V by 4 bases; bases with no gene match: 7. Germline CDR1 and CDR2: SGHNT and YYREEE (reference sequence). This CDR3 reads CASSTKRGSSYNEQFF. DNA of the CDR3: TGTGCCAGCAGCACCAAGCGGGGCAGCTCCTACAATGAGCAGTTCTTC.

This clonotype was seen many times. The V gene is TRBV12-3 or TRBV12-4, the J gene TRBJ1-5; D possibly corresponds to TRBD1 (6 bases). Trimming pared 4 bases from V and 6 bases from J, leaving 25 bases between. The CDR3 extends over 18 amino acids. CDR3 region: CASSSIEVSGDYIQPQHF. The CDR3 DNA is TGTGCCAGCAGTTCTATAGAGGTATCAGGGGATTATATTCAGCCCCAGCATTTT.

This clonotype has a count of ten or more. The J gene is TRBJ2-7, the V gene TRBV7-9; 7 positions match TRBD2. The length of the CDR3 is 13 residues. Germline trimming cut 5 bases from V and 7 bases from J; bases unmatched to any gene: 8. CDR1 is SEHNR and CDR2 is FQNEAQ in the germline V gene (reference sequence). The CDR3 loop reads CASSPPGGREQYV. Here the CDR3 DNA reads TGTGCCAGCAGCCCCCCGGGGGGAAGAGAGCAGTACGTC.

This clonotype was detected a few times. The V and J genes are TRBV7-3 and TRBJ2-1; D is possibly TRBD1 or TRBD2 (5 bases each). This CDR3 is built from 15 residues. Germline V CDR1 and CDR2: SGHTA, FQGTGA. V was clipped by 6 bases and J by 2 bases, with 14 bases between them. The CDR3 sequence: CASSDVLGAYNEQFF. The CDR3 region has the DNA TGTGCCAGCAGTGATGTCCTGGGGGCCTACAATGAGCAGTTCTTC.

This clonotype was recorded a few times. J is TRBJ1-1 and V is TRBV5-1; D not certain. The CDR3 extends over 14 amino acids. Germline V gene sequence: CDR1 SGHRS, CDR2 YFSETQ. V gave up 3 bases and J gave up 0 bases, with 9 bases separating them. The CDR3 sequence: CASSSAGLNTEAFF. The CDR3 nucleotides are TGCGCCAGCAGCTCGGCGGGATTGAACACTGAAGCTTTCTTT. Filled out from reference TRBV5-1 and TRBJ1-1, the complete variable domain reads KAGVTQTPRYLIKTRGQQVTLSCSPISGHRSVSWYQQTPGQGLQFLFEYFSETQRNKGNFPGRFSGRQFSNSRSEMNVSTLELGDSALYLCASSSAGLNTEAFFGQGTRLTVV.

This CDR3 is CATSRAGGSNEQFF. For the CDR3, the DNA is TGTGCCACCAGTAGGGCGGGGGGGAGCAATGAGCAGTTCTTC. The rearrangement uses TRBV24-1 and TRBJ2-1; 9 bases align to TRBD2. Trimming cost V 6 bases and J 6 bases; bases outside gene matches: 5. This CDR3 spans 14 amino acids. Per germline, CDR1 KGHDR and CDR2 SFDVKD.

In its sample, this clonotype was seen many times. V and J are TRBV7-2 and TRBJ2-5; perhaps TRBD1 as D (5 bases). The CDR3 sequence is 13 residues long. The V and J ends lost 5 bases and 0 bases respectively, with 7 bases between them. The germline V gene has CDR1 SGHTA and CDR2 FQGNSA. Here the CDR3 reads CASSKGYQETQYF. In DNA, the CDR3 is TGTGCCAGCAGCAAGGGGTACCAAGAGACCCAGTACTTC.

In its sample, this clonotype was seen many times. The chain is built from TRBV12-3 or TRBV12-4 and TRBJ2-7; D gene ambiguous. V lost 4 bases and J 6 bases, leaving 7 bases between the germline ends. The CDR3 length is 11 residues. Here the CDR3 reads CASSSTREQYF. The CDR3, as DNA: TGTGCCAGCAGTTCTACACGCGAGCAGTACTTC.

This clonotype was counted many times. The chain joins TRBV11-2 to TRBJ1-2; D remains unclear. In germline, CDR1 is SGHAT, CDR2 FQNNGV. CDR3 length: 13 amino acids. Trimming pared 5 bases from V and 4 bases from J, leaving 11 bases between. The CDR3 bases are TGTGCCAGCAGCCCCGAGGCGCGCTATGGCTACACCTTC. Encoded protein: CASSPEARYGYTF.

In its sample, this clonotype was seen a few times. The chain carries TRBV12-3 or TRBV12-4 and TRBJ1-3; D is unclear. The V end lost 2 bases, the J end lost 0 bases, and 11 bases lay between the germline ends. The CDR3 runs 16 residues. CDR3 bases: TGTGCCAGCAGTTTAAGCACTGGGAGCTCTGGAAACACCATATATTTT. Translation: CASSLSTGSSGNTIYF.

Regarding this clonotype: A clone one base away is much larger, so this may be a read error. This is likely a read error, given that the CDR3 carries no conserved phenylalanine or tryptophan at its end. This chain uses TRBV7-9 with TRBJ2-3, with 12 bases aligning to TRBD2. The J segment lost 2 bases and the V segment lost 6 bases, leaving 6 bases of the junction unmatched. The germline CDR1 and CDR2 sequences are SEHNR and FQNEAQ (reference sequence). The CDR3 sequence is 16 residues long. CDR3 bases: TGTGCCAGCAGTTTTGGACTAGCGGGGTCCACAGATACGCAGTATTCT. It yields the protein CASSFGLAGSTDTQYS.

The chain has TRBV6-5 and TRBJ1-1; D remains ambiguous. Germline CDR1 is MNHEY and CDR2 is SVGAGI. The CDR3 runs to 13 residues. The V end was cut by 4 bases, the J end by 0 bases, with 6 bases between. The CDR3 loop reads CASSSQMNTEAFF. For the CDR3, the DNA is TGTGCCAGCAGTTCCCAGATGAACACTGAAGCTTTCTTT.

The rearrangement uses TRBV20-1 and TRBJ1-1, with TRBD1 as a possible D gene (5 bases). Trimming took off 0 bases at V and 4 bases at J, with 9 bases between the two ends. CDR3 length equals 13 residues. Germline-derived CDR1 and CDR2 are DFQATT and SNEGSKA (reference sequence). The CDR3 DNA sequence: TGCAGTGCTAGAGAAGGGACGTCCACTGAAGCTTTCTTT. It specifies CSAREGTSTEAFF.

This clonotype was counted at least ten times. V and J are TRBV7-9 and TRBJ1-4, with a possible D match to TRBD1 (6 bases). Per the germline V gene, CDR1 is SEHNR and CDR2 is FQNEAQ (reference sequence). This CDR3 contains 12 residues. The germline V and J ends were trimmed by 10 bases and 4 bases, with 10 bases remaining between them. The chain's CDR3 is CAIGQINEKLFF. CDR3 coding DNA: TGTGCCATCGGACAGATTAATGAAAAACTGTTTTTT.

This clonotype was detected only a few times. The rearrangement links TRBV29-1 to TRBJ1-1; D is possibly TRBD1 (5 bases). V lost 4 bases and J lost 1, with 10 bases in between. This CDR3 has 13 amino acids. Germline CDR1 SQVTM, CDR2 ANQGSEA. The CDR3 DNA reads TGCAGCGTTGCTCCCGGGGGGAACACTGAAGCTTTCTTT. This translates into CSVAPGGNTEAFF.

This chain links TRBV6-2 or TRBV6-3 with TRBJ1-2; D is undetermined. Trimming took off 6 bases at V and 8 bases at J, with 19 bases between the two ends. CDR1 MNHEY and CDR2 SVGEGT come from the germline V gene. This CDR3 is 14 amino acids long. The CDR3 protein is CASSSDALPGGYTF. CDR3 nucleotides: TGTGCCAGCAGCTCGGACGCCCTCCCGGGCGGCTACACCTTC.

This clonotype was counted at least ten times. The chain links TRBV7-2 to TRBJ1-1; D ambiguous. The ends were cut back, 5 bases at V and 1 base at J, with 11 bases in the middle. The germline V gene encodes CDR1 SGHTA and CDR2 FQGNSA. The CDR3 length is 14 residues. This chain's CDR3 is CASSPLTQNTEAFF. As DNA, the CDR3 is TGTGCCAGCAGCCCGCTGACCCAGAACACTGAAGCTTTCTTT.

Many counts were recorded for this clonotype. The chain links TRBV7-8 to TRBJ2-7; TRBD1 is a possible D gene (6 bases). CDR3 length equals 14 residues. The V gene's germline CDR1 is SGHVS and CDR2 FQNEAQ. Deletions cut 3 bases from V and 0 bases from J, with 9 bases between. This CDR3 is CASSLWTVSYEQYF. CDR3 nucleotide sequence: TGTGCCAGCAGCTTGTGGACAGTCTCCTACGAGCAGTACTTC.